This TCR beta chain was identified in a study of coeliac disease. Whole-study context: Coeliac patients had newly diagnosed active disease, refractory type I disease, or gluten-free diet control. Broader study findings: Known gliadin-specific TRB sequences: about 55% of the 18 coeliac samples, only 1 of 6 controls. Lower clonality than controls marked TRB and TRG repertoires from active celiac intraepithelial and lamina propria samples. Largely private TRB repertoires meant most sequences were sample-unique.

Sequencing used immunoSEQ multiplex PCR; TCRdb keeps in-frame clones, though not all of them. Here the sample spans 2,000 to 2,500 clones, roughly 70% being singletons. Points on this clone: Its antigen is still unknown.

V was cut by 1 base and J by 6 bases, with 10 bases left in between. The germline V gene encodes CDR1 MDHEN and CDR2 SYDVKM. The CDR3 is 14 amino acids. The sample comprised lamina propria lymphocytes from the gut. The receptor was derived from a woman in her fifties or sixties with celiac disease on a gluten-free diet. The V call is TRBV28, the J call TRBJ2-1; TRBD1 might be the D (7 bases). In DNA form, the CDR3 reads TGTGCCAGCAGTTTATTCCAGGGGGGCAATGAGCAGTTCTTC. Residues: CASSLFQGGNEQFF.